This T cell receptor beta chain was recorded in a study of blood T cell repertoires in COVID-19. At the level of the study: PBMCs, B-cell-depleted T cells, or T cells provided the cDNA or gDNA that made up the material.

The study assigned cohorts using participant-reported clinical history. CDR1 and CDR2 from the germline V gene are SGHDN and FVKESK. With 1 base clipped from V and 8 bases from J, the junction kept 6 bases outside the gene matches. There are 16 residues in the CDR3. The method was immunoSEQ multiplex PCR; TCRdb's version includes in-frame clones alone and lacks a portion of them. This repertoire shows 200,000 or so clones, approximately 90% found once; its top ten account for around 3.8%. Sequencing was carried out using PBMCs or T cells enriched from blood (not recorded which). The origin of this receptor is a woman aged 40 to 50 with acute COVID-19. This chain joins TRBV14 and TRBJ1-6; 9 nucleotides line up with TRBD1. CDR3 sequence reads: CASSQVNYRGHSPLHF. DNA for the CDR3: TGTGCCAGCAGCCAAGTAAATTACAGGGGGCATTCACCCCTCCACTTT.